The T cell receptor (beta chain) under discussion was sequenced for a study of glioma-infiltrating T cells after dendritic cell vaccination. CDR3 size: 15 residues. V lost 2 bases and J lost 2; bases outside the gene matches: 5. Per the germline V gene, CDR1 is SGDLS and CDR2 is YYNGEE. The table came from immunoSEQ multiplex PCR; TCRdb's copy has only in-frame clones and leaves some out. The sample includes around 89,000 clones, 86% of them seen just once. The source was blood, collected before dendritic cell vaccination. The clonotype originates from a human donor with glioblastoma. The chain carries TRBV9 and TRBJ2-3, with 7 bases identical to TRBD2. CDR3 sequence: CASSVFLAVTDTQYF. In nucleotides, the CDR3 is TGTGCCAGCAGCGTCTTCCTAGCGGTCACAGATACGCAGTATTTT.